This TCR beta chain emerged from a study of T-cell reconstitution after alpha-beta-depleted transplantation in children. Study-level points and caveats: T-cell numbers and diversity one year post-transplant derived largely from freshly generated T cells. About two months after transplant, alpha-beta T cells reportedly came from several hundred expanded graft clones.

Comments on this clonotype: Its antigen is undetermined.

Unique molecular identifiers featured in how the TCRbeta library was prepared. TCRdb passed the PCR reads through MiXCR, listing each CDR3 protein once. Of around 190,000 distinct CDR3 sequences in the sample, approximately 7% were seen once. Germline assignment: CDR1 MNHEY and CDR2 SVGAGI. V lost 0 bases and J lost 5, with 7 bases in between. There are 13 residues in the CDR3. This material consisted of PBMCs, taken before TCRalphabeta/CD19-depleted stem cell transplant. The receptor's source is a boy between 2 and 15 years old with acute lymphoblastic leukemia, due to receive a stem cell transplant. The gene calls are TRBV6-5 and TRBJ1-2; no clear D. CDR3 nucleotides: TGTGCCAGCAGTTACTCGGACCAATATGGCTACACCTTC. This encodes CASSYSDQYGYTF.